The 23 T cell receptor beta chains below were found in one sample sequenced in a study of blood T cell repertoires in COVID-19. Using immunoSEQ multiplex PCR, the repertoire was profiled, and TCRdb retains in-frame clones only, with some absent. The table records about 160,000 clones, roughly 84% of them present only once. Material: peripheral blood. These receptors came from a woman of 80 years or more with active or convalescent COVID-19.

This clone was observed a single time. This chain connects TRBV7-9 to TRBJ2-1, with 7 bases fitting TRBD2. The V gene's germline CDR1 is SEHNR and CDR2 FQNEAQ (reference sequence). The V segment lost 0 bases and the J segment 3 bases; nucleotides outside the gene matches: 8. The CDR3 sequence is 17 residues long. In DNA form, the CDR3 reads TGTGCCAGCAGCTTAGCTGGTTCGCGGGGGATCTACAATGAGCAGTTCTTC. Its protein product is CASSLAGSRGIYNEQFF. Looking up the rest from reference TRBV7-9 and TRBJ2-1 gives the full variable domain: DTGVSQNPRHKITKRGQNVTFRCDPISEHNRLYWYRQTLGQGPEFLTYFQNEAQLEKSRLLSDRFSAERPKGSFSTLEIQRTEQGDSAMYLCASSLAGSRGIYNEQFFGPGTRLTVL.

The J gene is TRBJ2-3, the V gene TRBV19; the D gene is possibly TRBD2 (7 bases). The V gene's germline CDR1 is LNHDA and CDR2 SQIVND (reference sequence). Trimming cost V 3 bases and J 3 bases, with 19 bases left between them. This CDR3 region has 17 residues. CDR3 bases: TGTGCCAGTAGTATCGGAGGGGGGGACGTTAGGACAGATACGCAGTATTTT. Translation gives CASSIGGGDVRTDTQYF.

V is TRBV5-6 and J is TRBJ2-2; 8 bases align to TRBD2. CDR1 SGHDT and CDR2 YYEEEE come from the germline V gene. V was clipped by 0 bases and J by 5 bases; unmatched bases: 3. The CDR3 contains 15 residues. CDR3 region: CASSLGGRRTGELFF. For the CDR3, the DNA is TGTGCCAGCAGCTTGGGCGGGAGGAGGACCGGGGAGCTGTTTTTT.

A single count supports this clone. The rearrangement joins TRBV28 to TRBJ1-2, with D hard to call. Deletions cut 5 bases from V and 8 bases from J, with 15 bases between. The CDR3 extends over 13 amino acids. In germline, CDR1 is MDHEN, CDR2 SYDVKM. CDR3 region: CASSKAGHLGYTF. CDR3 nucleotides: TGTGCCAGCAGTAAGGCAGGCCACTTGGGCTACACCTTC.

This clone was seen only a few times. The genes are TRBV4-1 and TRBJ1-2; 7 bases are a match to TRBD1. V shed 4 bases, J shed 4 bases, and the junction held 6 bases outside the gene matches. The CDR3 length is 14 residues. Germline V gene lookup returns CDR1 MGHRA and CDR2 YSYEKL. DNA of the CDR3: TGCGCCAGCAGCCTAGACAGGGTGAGCTATGGCTACACCTTC. It is translated as CASSLDRVSYGYTF.

This chain links TRBV20-1 with TRBJ1-1; TRBD1 is a possible D gene (6 bases). The CDR3 runs 11 residues. Per germline, CDR1 DFQATT and CDR2 SNEGSKA (reference sequence). The germline V and J ends were trimmed by 6 bases and 4 bases, with 9 bases remaining between them. Here the CDR3 reads CSARGGTEAFF. CDR3 bases: TGCAGTGCGAGGGGGGGCACTGAAGCTTTCTTT.

The chain links TRBV6-5 to TRBJ1-2; maybe TRBD1 (6 bases). Trimming shortened V by 10 bases and J by 8 bases, and 20 bases separated the two germline ends. The CDR3 runs 13 residues. Germline V lookup: CDR1 MNHEY, CDR2 SVGAGI. The CDR3: CANGDRFASGYTF. The CDR3 DNA follows: TGTGCCAACGGAGACAGGTTCGCATCGGGCTACACCTTC.

The rearrangement joins TRBV7-2 to TRBJ1-3; D remains ambiguous. The CDR3 contains 16 residues. The germline V gene has CDR1 SGHTA and CDR2 FQGNSA. The V end was cut by 5 bases, the J end by 3 bases, with 17 bases between. This chain's CDR3 is CASSLGSLTGGNTIYF. The CDR3 coding sequence is TGTGCCAGCAGCCTAGGGAGCTTGACTGGTGGAAACACCATATATTTT. Looking up the rest from reference TRBV7-2 and TRBJ1-3 gives the full variable domain: GAGVSQSPSNKVTEKGKDVELRCDPISGHTALYWYRQSLGQGLEFLIYFQGNSAPDKSGLPSDRFSAERTGGSVSTLTIQRTQQEDSAVYLCASSLGSLTGGNTIYFGEGSWLTVV.

This clone turned up a few times. The chain has TRBV28 and TRBJ1-2, with 9 bases fitting TRBD1. Looked up from germline, CDR1 is MDHEN and CDR2 is SYDVKM. This CDR3 is built from 13 residues. Trimming took 8 bases from V and 5 from J; bases not matched to a gene: 6. The CDR3 DNA reads as TGTGCCAGCTTTTCTGGGACAGGGTATGGCTACACCTTC. It encodes CASFSGTGYGYTF.

V is TRBV5-8 and J is TRBJ2-7; 8 bases match TRBD1. Trimming removed 4 bases from V and 2 bases from J; junction bases left unmatched: 5. The CDR3 loop spans 14 amino acids. Germline values: CDR1 SGHTS, CDR2 YDEGEE. The CDR3 sequence: CASSKTGAPYEQYF. The CDR3 nucleotides are TGTGCCAGCAGCAAGACAGGGGCGCCCTACGAGCAGTACTTC.

The CDR3 nucleotides read TGTGCCAGCAGTCTTAGAGACATCAGGAATGAAAAACTGTTTTTT. The encoded protein is CASSLRDIRNEKLFF. V is TRBV6-5 and J is TRBJ1-4; D unresolved. Germline-derived CDR1 and CDR2 are MNHEY and SVGAGI. The V and J ends lost 5 bases and 5 bases respectively, with 15 bases between them. The CDR3 runs 15 residues.

The chain recombines TRBV5-4 with TRBJ2-7; perhaps TRBD2 as D (5 bases). Germline loops: CDR1 SGHNT, CDR2 YYREEE (reference sequence). This CDR3 is built from 13 residues. Trimming shortened V by 4 bases and J by 0 bases, and 8 bases separated the two germline ends. The CDR3 DNA follows: TGTGCCAGCAGCCCCCGGGGCTCCTACGAGCAGTACTTC. Encoded protein: CASSPRGSYEQYF.

V gene TRBV9 combines with J gene TRBJ2-5; no clear D. The germline V and J ends were trimmed by 0 bases and 3 bases, with 6 bases remaining between them. Germline V gene lookup returns CDR1 SGDLS and CDR2 YYNGEE. This CDR3 spans 13 amino acids. The CDR3 loop is CASSVGPEETQYF. CDR3 DNA: TGTGCCAGCAGCGTAGGTCCAGAAGAGACCCAGTACTTC.

The gene calls are TRBV19 and TRBJ2-1, with 7 bases aligning to TRBD1. V gave up 7 bases and J gave up 9 bases; unmatched junction bases: 3. The CDR3 contains 11 residues. Germline values: CDR1 LNHDA, CDR2 SQIVND (reference sequence). This CDR3 reads CASMGDSEQFF. Here the CDR3 DNA reads TGTGCCAGTATGGGGGACAGTGAGCAGTTCTTC.

The J gene is TRBJ2-1, the V gene TRBV7-9; D is uncertain. V was trimmed by 4 bases and J by 7 bases, leaving 5 bases between them. The germline CDR1 and CDR2 sequences are SEHNR and FQNEAQ (reference sequence). The CDR3 is 11 residues long. The CDR3: CASSSRNEQFF. The CDR3 coding sequence is TGTGCCAGCAGCTCTCGGAATGAGCAGTTCTTC.

The chain couples TRBV5-4 to TRBJ2-7, with 8 nucleotides matching TRBD2. Germline CDR1 is SGHNT and CDR2 is YYREEE (reference sequence). Unmatched junction bases numbered 6, after V lost 4 bases and J lost 3 bases. This CDR3 has 14 amino acids. The CDR3 nucleotides read TGTGCCAGCAGCACAACACGGGGGGGCTACGAGCAGTACTTC. Translating it yields CASSTTRGGYEQYF. Based on the CDR3 plus reference TRBV5-4 and TRBJ2-7, the full variable domain is ETGVTQSPTHLIKTRGQQVTLRCSSQSGHNTVSWYQQALGQGPQFIFQYYREEENGRGNFPPRFSGLQFPNYSSELNVNALELDDSALYLCASSTTRGGYEQYFGPGTRLTVT.

This chain connects TRBV28 to TRBJ2-5, with TRBD2 as a possible D gene (6 bases). The CDR3 runs to 14 residues. Deletions cut 3 bases from V and 2 bases from J, with 10 bases between. Germline V CDR1 and CDR2: MDHEN, SYDVKM. CDR3 sequence: CASSFVRGQETQYF. The DNA of the CDR3 is TGTGCCAGCAGTTTTGTGCGGGGTCAAGAGACCCAGTACTTC.

The chain combines TRBV10-3 with TRBJ2-3, with 7 bases identical to TRBD2. Per germline, CDR1 ENHRY and CDR2 SYGVKD. The length of the CDR3 is 12 residues. Trimming took 8 bases from V and 4 from J; bases not matched to a gene: 3. The CDR3 sequence is CAIGGSADTQYF. CDR3 bases: TGTGCCATCGGCGGGAGTGCAGATACGCAGTATTTT.

The CDR3 bases are TGCGCCAGCAGCCGGGAGGGGGGTAGCACTGAAGCTTTCTTT. Amino acids: CASSREGGSTEAFF. The chain combines TRBV5-1 with TRBJ1-1; possibly TRBD1 for D (6 bases). CDR3 length: 14 amino acids. V was pared by 4 bases and J by 4 bases, with 14 bases between. Germline loops: CDR1 SGHRS, CDR2 YFSETQ.

The chain links TRBV9 to TRBJ1-2, with a possible D match to TRBD1 (5 bases). The CDR3 totals 13 residues. The ends were cut back, 1 base at V and 8 bases at J, with 12 bases in the middle. Germline assignment: CDR1 SGDLS and CDR2 YYNGEE. CDR3 loop: CASSVNVQGGYTF. The DNA of the CDR3 is TGTGCCAGCAGCGTAAATGTCCAGGGAGGCTACACCTTC.

The J gene is TRBJ2-5, the V gene TRBV2; D possibly corresponds to TRBD2 (6 bases). This CDR3 spans 14 amino acids. The germline V gene encodes CDR1 SNHLY and CDR2 FYNNEI. The V and J ends lost 7 bases and 4 bases respectively, with 16 bases between them. CDR3 region: CASTEGLATETQYF. Here the CDR3 DNA reads TGTGCCAGCACCGAGGGTCTAGCGACAGAGACCCAGTACTTC.

This clone has a handful of counts. The chain uses TRBV13 and TRBJ2-7, with a possible D match to TRBD2 (6 bases). The CDR3 runs to 15 residues. Germline V gene lookup returns CDR1 PRHDT and CDR2 FYEKMQ (reference sequence). Trimming removed 4 bases from V and 4 bases from J, with 17 bases in between. CDR3 coding DNA: TGTGCCAGCAGCTCCCTGGGCGGGACCATATACGAGCAGTACTTC. Its translation: CASSSLGGTIYEQYF.

CDR3 in DNA: TGTGCCAGCAGCACGGACAGGGGGAGCACAGATACGCAGTATTTT. This encodes CASSTDRGSTDTQYF. This sequence joins TRBV7-9 and TRBJ2-3, with TRBD1 matching over 10 bases. The V segment lost 5 bases and the J segment 0 bases; nucleotides outside the gene matches: 2. The germline gives CDR1 SEHNR, CDR2 FQNEAQ (reference sequence). The CDR3 loop spans 15 amino acids.